The T cell receptor (beta chain) under discussion was sequenced for a study of regulatory T cells in long-lasting Graves disease. Turning to the study itself: Graves' patients who were just diagnosed had used antithyroid drugs for under 3 months.

Building of the TCR beta libraries involved iRepertoire HTBI primers and Arm-PCR of CDR3 regions. TCRdb called the multiplex PCR reads again in MiXCR, with one record for every CDR3 protein. The sample holds roughly 500,000 distinct CDR3 sequences, roughly 13% seen once. This clonotype was picked up many times. Time point noted: newly diagnosed GD, antithyroid drugs for less than 3 months. Extracted RNA from PBMCs served as the source of the TCR library. This sample also appeared in a second study, on T cells in Graves' hyperthyroidism and ophthalmopathy.

This sequence originates from a man aged 25 to 40 with Graves disease. The sample consisted of peripheral blood mononuclear cells (PBMCs), taken at new diagnosis, from a patient treated with antithyroid drugs.

The CDR3 here is CASSHPTGVPYF. CDR3 sequence (DNA): TGTGCCAGCAGCCACCCTACAGGGGTGCCGTACTTC. The chain has TRBV11-2 and TRBJ2-7; 7 bases map to TRBD1. Germline V gene data show CDR1 as SGHAT and CDR2 as FQNNGV. V gave up 5 bases and J gave up 12 bases; unmatched junction bases: 10. The CDR3 has 12 amino acids.